The TCR beta chain under discussion was sequenced for a study of blood T cell repertoires in COVID-19. Study details: Samples of COVID-19 (acute and convalescent) were obtained from the United States, Italy and Spain.

Clinical histories supplied by participants themselves formed the basis of cohort assignment. Authors' methods: Cell counts per sample came from amplifying reference gene primers. Method: immunoSEQ multiplex PCR; TCRdb's copy keeps in-frame clones and lacks some. The V and J calls and the clone size are those of that table, but D and trimming were determined from the DNA. The sample has approximately 330,000 clones, 70% to 90% seen once. The sequence was obtained from a woman aged 40 to 55 with acute COVID-19. The specimen sequenced was PBMCs or T cells enriched from blood (not recorded which).

The CDR3 DNA follows: TGCGCCAGCAGCTTCCGAGGGGGGCAGTACTTC. The encoded protein is CASSFRGGQYF. V and J are TRBV5-1 and TRBJ2-7, with D possibly TRBD1 on 6 matching bases. V shed 2 bases and J shed 9 bases, with 9 bases lying between them. The CDR3 has 11 amino acids. Per germline, CDR1 SGHRS and CDR2 YFSETQ.